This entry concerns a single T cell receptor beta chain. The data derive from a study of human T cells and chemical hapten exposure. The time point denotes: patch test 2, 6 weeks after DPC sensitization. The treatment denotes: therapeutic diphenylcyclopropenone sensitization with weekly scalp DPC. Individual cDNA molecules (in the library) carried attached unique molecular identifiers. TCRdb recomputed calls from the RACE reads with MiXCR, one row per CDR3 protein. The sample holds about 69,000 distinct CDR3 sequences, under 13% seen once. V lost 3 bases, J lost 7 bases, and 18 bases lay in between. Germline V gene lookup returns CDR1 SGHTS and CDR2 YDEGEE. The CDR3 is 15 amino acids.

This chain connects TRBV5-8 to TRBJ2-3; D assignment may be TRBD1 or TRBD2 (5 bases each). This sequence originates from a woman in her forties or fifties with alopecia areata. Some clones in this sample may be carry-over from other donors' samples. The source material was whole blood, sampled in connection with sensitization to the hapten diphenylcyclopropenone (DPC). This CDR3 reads CASSWGQVTRNTQYF. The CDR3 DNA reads TGTGCCAGCAGCTGGGGCCAGGTTACTAGAAATACGCAGTATTTT.